The entry below gives a single T cell receptor beta chain sequence along with its context. Its antigen is undetermined. This specimen comes from a study of T cell responses to AZD1222 COVID-19 vaccine. General observations from the study: The span of vaccine-associated CD4 TCRs extended across spike, with dominance at 160-218 and 743-854. At baseline, seropositivity was found in only a handful of AZD1222 recipients. When two AZD1222 doses had been given, Spike-specific TCR breadth and depth rose.

Method: immunoSEQ multiplex PCR; TCRdb's copy keeps in-frame clones and lacks some. The sample carries around 100,000 clones, about 90% recorded once. There are 15 residues in the CDR3. Between the trimmed V and J ends, which lost 6 bases and 2 bases, there was a span of 14 bases. Germline assignment: CDR1 WNHNN and CDR2 SYGVQD (reference sequence). The sequenced sample was peripheral blood, obtained on day 0 of MenACWY control vaccination. This receptor was taken from an adult in good health. This chain links TRBV10-1 with TRBJ2-1; possible D gene TRBD1, 6 bases. CDR3 sequence (DNA): TGCGCCAGCAGCAAAGACAGGAGAACCTACAATGAGCAGTTCTTC. It codes for CASSKDRRTYNEQFF.